Shown below are 13 T cell receptor beta chains from a single sample sequenced in a study of PD-1 blockade in classical Hodgkin lymphoma (dated by TCRdb to about 2020). Read against the paper, the sample's time point label means: cycle 4 day 1 (C4D1), after more than five weeks of nivolumab. Relapse after autologous stem cell transplantation had occurred in all trial patients, and cohorts A, B and C were distinguished by prior brentuximab vedotin exposure. Preparation of the library involved the immunoSEQ multiplex PCR assay. TCRdb limited this immuneACCESS table to in-frame rearrangements with V and J called. A share of clones is missing; checked studies link under half to unresolved V genes, and the rest is unexplained. Here the sample has about 64,000 clones; more than 80% occur a single time. Of the sample, around 8% falls within the top ten clones. This specimen was peripheral blood mononuclear cells (PBMCs), taken before the fourth cycle of nivolumab. The receptors were sampled from a human donor with classical Hodgkin lymphoma.

The rearrangement joins TRBV14 to TRBJ2-7, with 8 bases lining up with TRBD2. V lost 1 base, J lost 4 bases, and 3 bases stayed unmatched. The CDR3 runs to 14 residues. The germline CDR1 and CDR2 sequences are SGHDN and FVKESK. This CDR3 is CASSQAGGGYEQYF. The DNA for the CDR3 is TGTGCCAGCAGCCAAGCGGGGGGGGGATACGAGCAGTACTTC.

The V call is TRBV28, the J call TRBJ2-2; D unresolved. CDR3 length equals 13 residues. Deletions cut 3 bases from V and 4 bases from J, with 6 bases between. Germline CDR1 and CDR2: MDHEN and SYDVKM. The CDR3 reads CASSFWGTGELFF. In DNA form, the CDR3 reads TGTGCCAGCAGTTTTTGGGGCACCGGGGAGCTGTTTTTT.

The V gene is TRBV25-1, the J gene TRBJ2-7, with D tentatively TRBD2 (6 bases). CDR3 size: 18 residues. Germline-derived CDR1 and CDR2 are MGHDK and SYGVNS. The V end lost 5 bases, the J end lost 2 bases, and 25 bases lay between the germline ends. The CDR3 sequence: CASSPTPPAGNYPYEQYF. DNA for the CDR3: TGTGCCAGCAGTCCGACCCCCCCTGCGGGGAATTACCCCTACGAGCAGTACTTC.

The gene calls are TRBV15 and TRBJ2-7; D is perhaps TRBD2 (5 bases). The CDR3 runs to 15 residues. CDR1 is LNHNV and CDR2 is YYDKDF in the germline V gene (reference sequence). Trimming removed 0 bases at V and 2 bases at J, with 11 bases between. CDR3 protein: CATSRETSGTYEQYF. The CDR3 region has the DNA TGTGCCACCAGCAGAGAGACCTCCGGGACCTACGAGCAGTACTTC.

The chain joins TRBV14 to TRBJ2-5, with no clear D. The CDR3 is made up of 13 amino acids. Trimming cost V 4 bases and J 4 bases, with 10 bases left between them. Germline V lookup: CDR1 SGHDN, CDR2 FVKESK. The CDR3 protein is CASSPGVRETQYF. As DNA, the CDR3 is TGTGCCAGCAGCCCTGGGGTTCGAGAGACCCAGTACTTC.

The chain recombines TRBV15 with TRBJ1-5, with D tentatively TRBD1 (5 bases). In germline, CDR1 is LNHNV, CDR2 YYDKDF (reference sequence). Trimming cost V 5 bases and J 0 bases, with 14 bases left between them. CDR3 length: 16 amino acids. DNA for the CDR3: TGTGCCACCAGCGACCGACAGTTATATAGCAATCAGCCCCAGCATTTT. Encoded protein: CATSDRQLYSNQPQHF.

This clone was seen more than once but under ten times. The chain couples TRBV29-1 to TRBJ2-7; D call uncertain. This CDR3 is built from 11 residues. The V and J ends lost 7 bases and 2 bases respectively, with 9 bases between them. Germline CDR1 is SQVTM and CDR2 is ANQGSEA. The CDR3 here is CSAAGPYEQYF. The CDR3 region has the DNA TGCAGCGCCGCCGGGCCCTACGAGCAGTACTTC.

This clone was observed a handful of times. The chain couples TRBV28 to TRBJ1-1; D might be TRBD1 (5 bases). Germline CDR1 reads MDHEN; CDR2 reads SYDVKM. V gave up 1 base and J gave up 3 bases, with 12 bases separating them. The CDR3 runs to 15 residues. The CDR3 nucleotides read TGTGCCAGCAGTTTATTCCAGGGAACCTACACTGAAGCTTTCTTT. Protein product: CASSLFQGTYTEAFF.

The rearrangement joins TRBV4-2 to TRBJ1-2; D is perhaps TRBD1 (6 bases). This CDR3 is 16 amino acids long. Per germline, CDR1 LGHNA and CDR2 YNFKEQ. Trimming pared 0 bases from V and 5 bases from J, leaving 16 bases between. The CDR3 sequence is CASSQEIGQSRYGYTF. In nucleotides, the CDR3 is TGTGCCAGCAGCCAAGAAATAGGACAGTCCAGGTATGGCTACACCTTC.

This sequence joins TRBV27 and TRBJ2-3, with D uncertain. The CDR3 is 13 residues long. The V gene lost 2 bases and the J gene lost 3 bases, with 6 bases spanning the gap. Germline CDR1 and CDR2: MNHEY and SMNVEV (reference sequence). The CDR3 is CASSLSETDTQYF. CDR3 bases: TGTGCCAGCAGTTTAAGTGAAACAGATACGCAGTATTTT.

The rearrangement joins TRBV5-1 to TRBJ1-2, with D uncertain. This CDR3 comprises 13 residues. Germline CDR1 reads SGHRS; CDR2 reads YFSETQ. V was cut by 1 base and J by 5 bases, with 9 bases left in between. The CDR3, as DNA: TGCGCCAGCAGCTTGACAGAACATTATGGCTACACCTTC. Translated, it gives CASSLTEHYGYTF. The whole variable domain, remainder taken from reference TRBV5-1 and TRBJ1-2, is KAGVTQTPRYLIKTRGQQVTLSCSPISGHRSVSWYQQTPGQGLQFLFEYFSETQRNKGNFPGRFSGRQFSNSRSEMNVSTLELGDSALYLCASSLTEHYGYTFGSGTRLTVV.

The rearrangement links TRBV28 to TRBJ2-7, with 11 bases lining up with TRBD1. Germline V gene sequence: CDR1 MDHEN, CDR2 SYDVKM. There are 14 residues in the CDR3. The junction had 5 bases not matched to a gene; V was cut back by 6 bases and J by 4 bases. The CDR3 region is CASRTGQGGYEQYF. The CDR3 DNA follows: TGTGCCAGCAGAACGGGACAGGGGGGGTACGAGCAGTACTTC.

This sequence joins TRBV6-5 and TRBJ2-7, with D perhaps matching TRBD1 (6 bases). The V end was cut by 6 bases, the J end by 4 bases, with 13 bases between. The germline gives CDR1 MNHEY, CDR2 SVGAGI. The CDR3 covers 13 residues. The CDR3, as DNA: TGTGCCAGCAGCTACAGGGCCCGTTACGAGCAGTACTTC. This sequence encodes CASSYRARYEQYF.